The 14 T cell receptor beta chains reported below all come from one sample, sequenced in a study of somatic mutations in cytotoxic T cells in rheumatoid arthritis. The assay was immunoSEQ multiplex PCR, and TCRdb's table has in-frame clones only and misses some. The repertoire includes approximately 13,000 clones, 65% to 80% of them detected once, and roughly 7.4% sits in the top ten. Specimen: CD8+ T cells sorted from blood. The receptors originated from an adult with rheumatoid arthritis.

This chain connects TRBV27 to TRBJ1-2; the match to TRBD1 covers 10 bases. V gave up 10 bases and J gave up 3 bases; unmatched junction bases: 11. Germline CDR1 reads MNHEY; CDR2 reads SMNVEV (reference sequence). This CDR3 is built from 15 residues. The CDR3 coding sequence is TGTGCCACCTTTCGGACAGGGGGGTGGGACTATGGCTACACCTTC. This gives the protein CATFRTGGWDYGYTF.

The table lists this clone with a count of one. The chain carries TRBV9 and TRBJ2-2; 9 bases map to TRBD2. V was clipped by 3 bases and J by 0 bases; unmatched bases: 6. The CDR3 is 17 amino acids. In germline, CDR1 is SGDLS, CDR2 YYNGEE. CDR3 DNA: TGTGCCAGCAGCGCACCTAGCGGGGAGGCGAACACCGGGGAGCTGTTTTTT. This encodes CASSAPSGEANTGELFF.

V is TRBV5-6 and J is TRBJ2-1; tentative D call: TRBD2 (6 bases). CDR3 length equals 13 residues. V was trimmed by 2 bases and J by 8 bases, leaving 11 bases between them. Germline CDR1 reads SGHDT; CDR2 reads YYEEEE. The CDR3 nucleotides read TGTGCCAGCAGCTTAGTCGGGAGCTATGAGCAGTTCTTC. Amino acids: CASSLVGSYEQFF. The full variable domain, rest sourced from reference TRBV5-6 and TRBJ2-1, is DAGVTQSPTHLIKTRGQQVTLRCSPKSGHDTVSWYQQALGQGPQFIFQYYEEEERQRGNFPDRFSGHQFPNYSSELNVNALLLGDSALYLCASSLVGSYEQFFGPGTRLTVL.

In this sample, this clone is medium-sized. V gene TRBV4-1 combines with J gene TRBJ2-7; D gene unclear. CDR3 length equals 13 residues. Germline V gives CDR1 MGHRA, CDR2 YSYEKL. V gave up 0 bases and J gave up 5 bases, with 8 bases separating them. The chain's CDR3 is CASSQDYLNEQYF. DNA of the CDR3: TGCGCCAGCAGCCAAGATTATCTCAACGAGCAGTACTTC.

The rearrangement links TRBV15 to TRBJ2-3, with 7 bases matching TRBD2. The V and J ends lost 5 bases and 1 base, in that order; junction bases with no gene match: 9. Germline V CDR1 and CDR2: LNHNV, YYDKDF (reference sequence). The CDR3 has 16 residues. In nucleotides, the CDR3 is TGTGCCACCAGCCTCTGGCTTGCGGGAGGCACAGATACGCAGTATTTT. Amino acid sequence: CATSLWLAGGTDTQYF.

The chain uses TRBV5-1 and TRBJ2-7, with 8 positions matching TRBD1. Trimming took 0 bases from V and 4 from J; bases not matched to a gene: 6. In germline, CDR1 is SGHRS, CDR2 YFSETQ. The length of the CDR3 is 15 residues. DNA of the CDR3: TGCGCCAGCAGCTTGGGTGCGCAGGGGGCGTACGAGCAGTACTTC. Translated, it gives CASSLGAQGAYEQYF. The full variable domain, with the rest looked up from reference TRBV5-1 and TRBJ2-7, is KAGVTQTPRYLIKTRGQQVTLSCSPISGHRSVSWYQQTPGQGLQFLFEYFSETQRNKGNFPGRFSGRQFSNSRSEMNVSTLELGDSALYLCASSLGAQGAYEQYFGPGTRLTVT.

The chain employs TRBV19 and TRBJ1-2; D possibly corresponds to TRBD1 (5 bases). The CDR3 is 15 amino acids. Germline CDR1 LNHDA, CDR2 SQIVND (reference sequence). The V and J ends lost 2 bases and 4 bases respectively, with 14 bases between them. The CDR3: CASSITHGTSYGYTF. The CDR3 bases are TGTGCCAGTAGTATAACTCACGGGACGTCCTATGGCTACACCTTC.

This chain links TRBV6-5 with TRBJ1-1; D might be TRBD1 (6 bases). V lost 10 bases to trimming and J lost 5 bases, with 17 bases between them. Per germline, CDR1 MNHEY and CDR2 SVGAGI. This CDR3 contains 13 residues. CDR3 DNA sequence: TGTGCCACCCATCAGGGGCGGGGGACTGAAGCTTTCTTT. It specifies CATHQGRGTEAFF.

This chain connects TRBV5-1 to TRBJ2-1; 13 bases map to TRBD2. Per germline, CDR1 SGHRS and CDR2 YFSETQ. Trimming at V came to 0 bases and at J to 9 bases, leaving 6 bases not matched to a gene. The length of the CDR3 is 16 residues. In nucleotides, the CDR3 is TGCGCCAGCAGCTTGGGGCGACTAGCGGGGGGTCGTGAGCAGTTCTTC. Encoded protein: CASSLGRLAGGREQFF.

V is TRBV9 and J is TRBJ1-2, with 9 bases identical to TRBD1. This CDR3 has 15 amino acids. V lost 4 bases to trimming and J lost 3 bases; unmatched junction nucleotides: 7. Germline loops: CDR1 SGDLS, CDR2 YYNGEE. The CDR3 region is CASSPKGQGYYGYTF. DNA of the CDR3: TGTGCCAGCAGCCCAAAGGGACAGGGCTACTATGGCTACACCTTC. The variable domain in full, completed from reference TRBV9 and TRBJ1-2, reads DSGVTQTPKHLITATGQRVTLRCSPRSGDLSVYWYQQSLDQGLQFLIQYYNGEERAKGNILERFSAQQFPDLHSELNLSSLELGDSALYFCASSPKGQGYYGYTFGSGTRLTVV.

The V and J genes are TRBV28 and TRBJ2-6, with TRBD1 identical over 8 bases. Germline V CDR1 and CDR2: MDHEN, SYDVKM. Unmatched junction bases numbered 12, after V lost 6 bases and J lost 5 bases. CDR3 length: 17 residues. CDR3 DNA: TGTGCCAGCAGACCCGCCGGGACAGGCGGCTGGGCCAACGTCCTGACTTTC. Protein sequence: CASRPAGTGGWANVLTF.

The chain combines TRBV19 with TRBJ1-5; D unclear. This CDR3 is built from 15 residues. V lost 3 bases and J 6 bases, leaving 15 bases between the germline ends. The V gene's germline CDR1 is LNHDA and CDR2 SQIVND (reference sequence). For the CDR3, the DNA is TGTGCCAGTAGTATTGGGAGAGAGAAAGGTCAGCCCCAGCATTTT. Encoded protein: CASSIGREKGQPQHF.

V gene TRBV5-1 combines with J gene TRBJ1-1; D is unresolved. This CDR3 spans 15 amino acids. The germline V and J ends were trimmed by 4 bases and 4 bases, with 17 bases remaining between them. From germline, CDR1 is SGHRS and CDR2 YFSETQ. CDR3 region: CASSLGGSLGTEAFF. In nucleotides, the CDR3 is TGCGCCAGCAGCCTCGGTGGGAGTTTGGGCACTGAAGCTTTCTTT.

This clone was seen only a few times. This chain uses TRBV30 with TRBJ1-2, with a weak D call TRBD1 (6 bases). The CDR3 is 13 residues long. The V gene lost 2 bases and the J gene lost 5 bases, with 12 bases spanning the gap. Germline lookup yields CDR1 GTSNPN and CDR2 SVGIG (reference sequence). DNA for the CDR3: TGTGCCTGGAGTCCGGGGGGGGCGTATGGCTACACCTTC. Its protein is CAWSPGGAYGYTF.